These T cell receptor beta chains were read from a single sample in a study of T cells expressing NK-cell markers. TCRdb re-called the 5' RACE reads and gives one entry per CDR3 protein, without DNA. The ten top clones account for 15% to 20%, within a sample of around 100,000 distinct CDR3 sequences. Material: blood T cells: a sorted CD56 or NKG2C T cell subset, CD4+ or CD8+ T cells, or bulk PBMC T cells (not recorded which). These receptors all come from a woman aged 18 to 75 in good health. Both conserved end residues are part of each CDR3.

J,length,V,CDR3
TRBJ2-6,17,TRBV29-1,CSVEFGTGIAGANVLTF
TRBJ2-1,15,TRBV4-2,CASRGGTSEPNEQFF
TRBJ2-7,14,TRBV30,CAWSGWTGGYEQYF
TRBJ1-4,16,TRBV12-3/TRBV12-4,CASNPGQGNPNEKLFF
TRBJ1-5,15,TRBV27,CASSLEVGSNQPQHF
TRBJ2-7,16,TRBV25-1,CASSEMGRQEPYEQYF
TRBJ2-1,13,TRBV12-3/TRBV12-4,CASRGTGWDEQFF
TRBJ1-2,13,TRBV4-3,CASSQDVDDGYTF
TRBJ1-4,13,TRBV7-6,CASSLLGSEKLFF
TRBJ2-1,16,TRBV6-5,CASSYSGASRYDEQFF
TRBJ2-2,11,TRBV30,CAWNEYGELFF
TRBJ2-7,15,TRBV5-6,CASLGGTSGLYEQYF
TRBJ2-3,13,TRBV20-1,CSASGQGADTQYF
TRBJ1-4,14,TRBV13,CASSHTGTNEKLFF
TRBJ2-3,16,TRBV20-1,CSARDRWGEGTDTQYF
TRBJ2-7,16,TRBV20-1,CSARGTSRELSDEQYF
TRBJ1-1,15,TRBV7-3,CASSFAGQGSTEAFF
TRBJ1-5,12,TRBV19,CASTQGNQPQHF
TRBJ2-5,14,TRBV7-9,CASSLDRGLETQYF
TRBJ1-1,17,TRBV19,CASSVRQGENYRTEAFF
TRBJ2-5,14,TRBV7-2,CASSSTGVQETQYF
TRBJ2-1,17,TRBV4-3,CASSQGLGTDSYNEQFF
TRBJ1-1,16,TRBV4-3,CASSPDLPELNTEAFF